This T cell receptor (beta chain) appears in the sequencing data of a study of T cells in Graves' hyperthyroidism and ophthalmopathy. Graves' hyperthyroidism is called stable when ophthalmopathy does not progress within 18 months. As concerns this clonotype: Its antigen is not identified.

The investigators amplified TCR beta CDR3 regions from RNA transcripts. The HTBI primer set drove a first-round RT-PCR of the TCR CDR3. One entry per CDR3 protein, called by TCRdb with MiXCR from the multiplex PCR reads. The sample has approximately 400,000 distinct CDR3 sequences, approximately 25% seen once. V gave up 4 bases and J gave up 5 bases; unmatched junction bases: 9. There are 16 residues in the CDR3. Germline V gives CDR1 SGHRS, CDR2 YFSETQ. Study-level points and caveats: Through a model of 13 V-J features, ophthalmopathy was separated from stable hyperthyroidism. It was a median about 6.5 months before onset that the model predicted ophthalmopathy.

Sequencing was performed on blood. The gene calls are TRBV5-1 and TRBJ2-1, with 10 bases lining up with TRBD2. This clonotype was sampled from a man between 45 and 60 years old with Graves' hyperthyroidism. CDR3 nucleotide sequence: TGCGCCAGCAGCAAGGGAGGGCTAGCGGGGGACAATGAGCAGTTCTTC. It encodes CASSKGGLAGDNEQFF.